This T cell receptor (beta chain) was sequenced in a study of beta chain features in type 1 diabetes listed by TCRdb under 2018. Background for the entire study: Mean age, gender distribution, total cell number and subset yield were not different between patients and healthy donors. Regulatory and stem cell-like memory subsets were obtained from only 8 patients and roughly eight healthy donors, while naive and central memory subsets were obtained from all 28 donors. The study compared TCRB repertoires of sorted circulating CD4+ T cell subsets between recently diagnosed type 1 diabetes patients and matched healthy donors. Across all samples, around 100 million sorted cells were examined, and cell number per subset correlated strongly with RNA yield.

Overall results and qualifications from the work: Only small numbers of individuals were included in the HLA sub-analyses, which left unresolved whether HLA type had any influence on TCRB rearrangement. In all four CD4+ subsets, TCRB CDR3 length was moderately but significantly shorter in type 1 diabetes patients. Patients with type 1 diabetes made fewer insertions and deleted more nucleotides at VDJ recombination sites, implying thymic rearrangement abnormalities. The naive, central memory and regulatory TCRB repertoires appeared to resemble one another more closely among patients than among healthy donors. PCR may preferentially amplify shorter templates, but because patient and control samples were amplified and corrected together, any resulting skew would affect both groups equally. Because cDNA was sequenced instead of genomic DNA, highly expressing activated cells could be over-represented, though the groups showed no difference in activation or CD3 levels.

This clone showed up just a few times. There is no known antigen for this receptor. Base qualities were left out, and no much larger clone turns up one base away. From the germline V gene, CDR1 is MGHRA and CDR2 is YSYEKL. Trimming leaves V shorter by 6 bases and J shorter by 0 bases, with the junction holding 15 bases beyond the gene matches. The CDR3 numbers 18 residues from cysteine through phenylalanine. Only the CDR3 DNA is retained, 54 bases long and in frame from the first base. A single peripheral blood draw of about 116 mL on average was collected from each donor into heparinised tubes. A BD FACSAria II and a panel including CD45RO, CCR7, CD25, CD127, CD95 and CD27 were used to sort naive, central memory, regulatory and stem cell-like memory CD4+ T cells. All sorted populations exceeded 98% purity. PBMCs were separated immediately by Lymphoprep density gradient centrifugation and were stained directly, without being cultured. So that batch effects would be minimized, each experiment stained and sorted samples in pairs, pairing one healthy donor with one patient.

The High Capacity cDNA Reverse Transcription Kit was used to reverse transcribe all of the isolated RNA, meaning that expressed TCRB transcripts were what got sequenced. Deep immunoSEQ sequencing was applied to naive, central memory and regulatory T cell samples, giving an average of about 3.8 million total reads per sample. Sorted cells were lysed in RLT buffer and RNA was extracted with DNase-treated RNeasy Micro or Mini kits, depending on cell number. To prevent cross-contamination, each cell subset was processed individually, whereas patient and healthy donor samples were processed jointly. The immunoSEQ multiplex PCR was used to amplify TCRB sequences from cDNA, generating 87-bp fragments that spanned the CDR3 region. Amplicons were sequenced on the Illumina HiSeq platform. The published analysis was carried out like this. PCR bias was corrected computationally using synthetic template baselines, and reads within Hamming distance 2 were collapsed, with unmergeable singletons discarded. Reads were aligned to IMGT to assign V, D and J genes, CDR3 length, and insertions or deletions at six rearrangement sites. Clonotype counts were normalized to sorted cell number within each subset before computing true diversity and Gini coefficients with the tcR R package. The overlap coefficient, calculated on TCRB nucleotide sequences, was used to measure repertoire sharing. Out-of-frame TCRB sequences from naive cells were analyzed as a proxy for the pre-selection repertoire. TCRdb re-hosts the immuneACCESS table, in-frame sequences only. Its copies lack some clones; in the studies checked, an unresolved V gene accounts for under half of them, and the cause for the rest is not known. From that table come the V and J calls and clone size; the DNA was used to work out D and trimming. The sample has roughly 240,000 clones on record, roughly 14% of them singletons. The ten largest clones capture roughly 0.028% of the sample.

This receptor was identified in a woman aged 40-49 years in good health. The chain is made from TRBV4-1 and TRBJ2-5; TRBD2 matches 8 bases in the middle. Sequencing input: naive CD4+ T cells from blood. This sample's cell subset or site label indicates: true naive CD4+ T cells. This receptor has the CDR3 CASRLFWSPSGYQETQYF. The DNA reads as follows: TGCGCCAGCAGGCTTTTTTGGTCACCTAGCGGGTACCAAGAGACCCAGTACTTC.